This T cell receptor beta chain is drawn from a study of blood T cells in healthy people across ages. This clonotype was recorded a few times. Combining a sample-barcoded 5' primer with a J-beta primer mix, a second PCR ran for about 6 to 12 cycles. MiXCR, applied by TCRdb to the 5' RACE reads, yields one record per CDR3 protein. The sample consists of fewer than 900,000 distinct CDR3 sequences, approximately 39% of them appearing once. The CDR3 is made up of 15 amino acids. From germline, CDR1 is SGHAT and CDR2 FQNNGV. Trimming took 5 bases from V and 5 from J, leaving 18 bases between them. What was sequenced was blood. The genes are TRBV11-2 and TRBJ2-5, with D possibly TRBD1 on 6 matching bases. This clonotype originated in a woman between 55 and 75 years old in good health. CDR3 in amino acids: CASSTADRVGETQYF. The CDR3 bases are TGTGCCAGCAGCACAGCGGACAGAGTTGGGGAGACCCAGTACTTC.